The present T cell receptor (beta chain) was sequenced within a study of TIL therapy for anti-PD-1-resistant metastatic lung cancer (dated by TCRdb to the early 2020s). Regarding the study in general: Among the enrolled patients, the median age was about 50 years (range about 35-75), and the median tumor PD-L1 proportion score was roughly 6%. T cell receptor beta sequencing of tumor and peripheral blood was used to follow clonotypes across the tumor, the expanded TIL product and serial blood samples. The cohort was predominantly lung adenocarcinoma, with several EGFR-mutant and two ALK-rearranged tumors, and half of patients were current or former smokers. A median non-synonymous tumor mutation burden of over 1.2 mutations per megabase was determined across the cohort by whole-exome sequencing.

The immunoSEQ v3 hsTCRB kit was used to amplify TCR beta CDR3 regions from genomic DNA through bias-controlled multiplex PCR. TCR libraries were sequenced on an Illumina NextSeq 500 to approximately 1.8 million read pairs for survey level or roughly 5-6.5 million for deep level. In the authors' own workflow: V, D and J genes were assigned, non-productive sequences were removed, and clonality was reported by immunoSEQ Analyzer software. Repertoires were compared by productive Simpson clonality and by the Morisita overlap index of productive TRB rearrangements between infused TIL and blood. The table comes from immuneACCESS by way of TCRdb, which keeps in-frame sequences with V and J called. Part of the clones is missing from these tables; in studies checked, under half for an unresolved V gene and the rest for unknown reasons. For V, J and clone size, that table is used; D and trimming come from the DNA. This sample is represented by roughly 9,800 clones; about 55% of them were singletons. The top ten hold around 12% of the sample.

Per the germline V gene, KGHSH is the CDR1 and LQKENI is the CDR2. At the junction V is shortened by 5 bases and J by 7 bases; bases outside the gene matches: 5. From cysteine to phenylalanine, the CDR3 is 13 amino acids long. The kept DNA is CDR3 alone, 39 bases in frame from the first base. The paper as a whole reports these results and caveats: The study protocol defined all tumor marker inferences as exploratory. Higher clonality and lower diversity were observed in expanded TIL cultures than in baseline intratumoral T cells (median clonality about 6% vs 30%, p < 0.0001). High clonal turnover was observed in TIL culture, with many enriched product clones not detected in the baseline tumor, which suggested clonal contraction rather than faithful expansion. The cohort was highly selected, with more treatment-naive, never-smoker and oncogene-addicted patients than typical, limiting generalizability.

The table lists this clone with a few counts. The specificity of this receptor is unknown. No clone much larger than this one lies a single base away; base qualities are absent. The meaning of the sample's time point label: pre-treatment sample, taken before nivolumab and TIL therapy. Baseline tumor samples were excised metastases, mostly pleural nodules or supraclavicular lymph nodes, from the same resection used to grow TIL. Tumors were collected before any PD-1/PD-L1 blockade, after which patients were given nivolumab, and patients who progressed were given lymphodepletion, an infusion of expanded TIL and IL-2. Adults with stage 4 NSCLC were enrolled in a dual-center phase I trial from 2017 to January 2020. Samples came from a single-arm, open-label phase I trial of tumor-infiltrating lymphocyte therapy with nivolumab in advanced non-small cell lung cancer. Portions of each resected tumor were snap-frozen in liquid nitrogen and were stored at -80 degrees C. Using laser-capture macrodissection, tumor regions of interest were selected on H&E sections, then pulverized into roughly 15 mg aliquots and extracted using Qiagen Allprep kits.

The chain is encoded by TRBV18 joined to TRBJ1-5; TRBD1 matches 7 bases in the middle. The source is a person between 25 and 79 years old with non-small cell lung cancer. The material was tumor tissue, obtained at baseline. The base sequence is TGTGCCAGCTCAGGCACAGGGGACCAGCCCCAGCATTTT. It specifies CASSGTGDQPQHF.